Sequencing of this T cell receptor beta chain was carried out in a study of T-cell memory formation after mild COVID-19. Each CDR3 protein is one row after TCRdb ran MiXCR on the 5' RACE reads. This table holds 270,000 or so distinct CDR3 sequences, roughly 17% found once. Deletions cut 0 bases from V and 1 base from J, with 6 bases between. CDR1 is LGHNA, CDR2 YSLEER, per germline. The CDR3 is 14 amino acids. This clonotype came up many times. The rearrangement joins TRBV4-3 to TRBJ1-1; D call uncertain. The specimen was PBMCs or a T cell subset sorted from them (not recorded which). This TCR came from a man between 18 and 35 years old who had mild COVID-19 (a few samples of this study predate the infection). Cell type and time point are not known. Written as DNA, the CDR3 is TGCGCCAGCAGCCAAGAGTTGGGGAACACTGAAGCTTTCTTT. It yields the protein CASSQELGNTEAFF.